By share, the clone carrying this TCR delta chain ranks as medium-sized. Antigen specificity is unknown. These data come from a study of DNA immune sequencing with unique molecular identifiers. The overall study: Sequencing input was around 98 ng for enriched and around 0.98 ug for non-enriched PBMC DNA. Broader study findings: Top 5 clonotypes made up over half of productive TRD molecules in several healthy donors.

Genomic DNA underwent 32-plex PCR targeting all 8 TRDV and 4 TRDJ genes. In approximately 3 barcoding PCR cycles, molecules received a 12-nucleotide UMI, then adapter PCR followed. TCRdb re-called the multiplex PCR reads through CATT. The table shows 2,000 to 3,000 delta-chain clones, with around an eighth occurring only once. Sequenced input: gamma-delta T cells from PBMCs. This sequence was found in a human donor in good health.

Here the CDR3 reads CACDTAAGGYSWDTRQMFF. The CDR3 region has the DNA TGTGCCTGTGACACAGCTGCTGGGGGATACTCCTGGGACACCCGACAGATGTTTTTC. This sequence joins TRDV2 and TRDJ3; 10 bases align to TRDD3. V trimming: 1 base; J trimming: 0 bases; junction bases outside the gene matches: 5. The CDR3 totals 19 residues. In germline, CDR1 is GEAIGNYY, CDR2 EKD.